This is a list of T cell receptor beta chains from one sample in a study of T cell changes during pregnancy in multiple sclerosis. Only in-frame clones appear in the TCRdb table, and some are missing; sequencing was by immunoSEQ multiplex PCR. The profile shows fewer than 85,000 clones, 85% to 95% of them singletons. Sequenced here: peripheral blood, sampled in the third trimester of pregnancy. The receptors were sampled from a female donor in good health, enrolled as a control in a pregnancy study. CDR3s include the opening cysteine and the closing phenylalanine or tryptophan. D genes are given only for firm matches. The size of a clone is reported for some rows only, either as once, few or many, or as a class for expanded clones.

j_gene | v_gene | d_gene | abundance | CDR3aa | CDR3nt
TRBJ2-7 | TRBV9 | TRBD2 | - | CASSAGLAPYEQYF | TGTGCCAGCAGCGCGGGACTAGCTCCCTACGAGCAGTACTTC
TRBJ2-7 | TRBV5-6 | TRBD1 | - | CASSRQGIDTYEQYF | TGTGCCAGCAGCAGACAGGGGATTGATACCTACGAGCAGTACTTC
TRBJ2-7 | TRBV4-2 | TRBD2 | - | CASSHGLAGYEQYF | TGTGCCAGCAGCCATGGACTAGCGGGGTACGAGCAGTACTTC
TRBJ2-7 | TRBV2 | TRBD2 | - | CASKERGGDEQYF | TGTGCCAGCAAGGAACGGGGGGGGGACGAGCAGTACTTC
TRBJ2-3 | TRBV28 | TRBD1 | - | CASSNRGSTDTQYF | TGTGCCAGCTCAAACAGGGGGAGCACAGATACGCAGTATTTT
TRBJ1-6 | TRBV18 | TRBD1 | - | CASSLQDRDSPLHF | TGTGCCAGCTCATTACAGGACAGGGATTCACCCCTCCACTTT
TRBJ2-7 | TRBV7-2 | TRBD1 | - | CASSLNRGYEQYF | TGTGCCAGCAGCTTGAACAGGGGTTACGAGCAGTACTTC
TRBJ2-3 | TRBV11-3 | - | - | CASSDSGGTDTQYF | TGTGCCAGCAGCGATAGCGGCGGCACAGATACGCAGTATTTT
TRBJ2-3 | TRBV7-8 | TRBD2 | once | CASSLAEGLAALGDTQYF | TGTGCCAGCAGCTTAGCGGAGGGACTAGCGGCCCTCGGAGATACGCAGTATTTT
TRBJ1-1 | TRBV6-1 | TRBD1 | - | CASSVDRGRFGTEAFF | TGTGCCAGCAGTGTGGACAGGGGGCGGTTCGGCACTGAAGCTTTCTTT
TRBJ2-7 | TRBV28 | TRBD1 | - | CASSPLGTGVNEQYF | TGTGCCAGCAGCCCACTAGGGACAGGGGTAAACGAGCAGTACTTC
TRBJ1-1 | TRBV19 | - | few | CASRYLSGAEAFF | TGTGCCAGTAGATATCTAAGTGGTGCTGAAGCTTTCTTT